Below, 13 T cell receptor beta chains from the same sample are listed, as sequenced in a study of cytomegalovirus exposure and HLA in healthy donors. The PCR contained 60 Vbeta and 13 Jbeta primers. Assay used: immunoSEQ multiplex PCR; TCRdb lists only in-frame clones, some missing. The sample's table shows around 100,000 clones. Sequenced: PBMCs. All receptors derive from a man aged 35 to 55 in good health and CMV-seropositive.

The chain carries TRBV19 and TRBJ1-5; D possibly corresponds to TRBD1 (5 bases). V lost 4 bases, J lost 0 bases, and 13 bases lay in between. The CDR3 has 16 amino acids. The germline CDR1 and CDR2 sequences are LNHDA and SQIVND (reference sequence). The CDR3 loop is CASSTLDTYSNQPQHF. The CDR3 nucleotides are TGTGCCAGTAGTACGCTGGACACCTATAGCAATCAGCCCCAGCATTTT.

V and J are TRBV5-1 and TRBJ2-5, with D possibly TRBD1 on 5 matching bases. The germline V and J ends were trimmed by 0 bases and 10 bases, with 16 bases remaining between them. CDR3 length equals 14 residues. Germline CDR1 is SGHRS and CDR2 is YFSETQ. The CDR3 DNA is TGCGCCAGCAGCTTGGTCGCCAGGGCAGACGGCCAGTACTTC. This translates into CASSLVARADGQYF. The full variable domain, in which reference TRBV5-1 and TRBJ2-5 provide the parts outside the CDR3, is KAGVTQTPRYLIKTRGQQVTLSCSPISGHRSVSWYQQTPGQGLQFLFEYFSETQRNKGNFPGRFSGRQFSNSRSEMNVSTLELGDSALYLCASSLVARADGQYFGPGTRLLVL.

This chain connects TRBV11-2 to TRBJ2-1, with 9 bases that match TRBD2. Trimming removed 1 base from V and 8 bases from J; junction bases left unmatched: 9. Looked up from germline, CDR1 is SGHAT and CDR2 is FQNNGV. The CDR3 length is 16 residues. CDR3 amino acids: CASSLGASGNKYEQFF. CDR3 nucleotide sequence: TGTGCCAGCAGCTTAGGGGCTAGCGGGAATAAGTATGAGCAGTTCTTC.

The V gene is TRBV7-2, the J gene TRBJ1-2; D uncertain. Germline CDR1 and CDR2: SGHTA and FQGNSA. The CDR3 covers 14 residues. V dropped 5 bases and J dropped 2 bases, with 12 bases sitting between them. The CDR3 region has the DNA TGTGCCAGCAGCCTTAGCGGCGGGAACTATGGCTACACCTTC. Translation: CASSLSGGNYGYTF.

The rearrangement links TRBV29-1 to TRBJ2-5; 8 bases match TRBD1. The CDR3 loop spans 13 amino acids. Germline assignment: CDR1 SQVTM and CDR2 ANQGSEA. J was trimmed by 5 bases and V by 3 bases; bases with no gene match: 5. The CDR3 spells CSVDVTGGETQYF. CDR3 sequence (DNA): TGCAGCGTTGACGTCACAGGGGGGGAGACCCAGTACTTC.

This chain connects TRBV6-6 to TRBJ2-7; perhaps TRBD1 as D (6 bases). Trimming pared 5 bases from V and 5 bases from J, leaving 13 bases between. CDR1 is MNHNY, CDR2 SVGAGI, per germline (reference sequence). The CDR3 contains 13 residues. Here the CDR3 DNA reads TGTGCCAGCAGTAAGGACAGTTTGAACGAGCAGTACTTC. It encodes CASSKDSLNEQYF.

The V and J genes are TRBV14 and TRBJ2-5; D is unclear. The J call is doubtful: the DNA matches TRBJ2-7 better. Germline CDR1 SGHDN, CDR2 FVKESK. The CDR3 consists of 12 residues. The CDR3 protein is CASSRHVYEQYF. CDR3 DNA sequence: TGTGCCAGCAGCCGACACGTCTACGAGCAGTACTTC.

The DNA of the CDR3 is TGCGCCAGCAGTGAGGACAGGGGAAGGGCCGAGCAGTACTTC. It is translated as CASSEDRGRAEQYF. V and J are TRBV10-1 and TRBJ2-7, with 8 nucleotides matching TRBD1. The CDR3 runs to 14 residues. J lost 6 bases, V lost 2 bases, and 6 bases had no gene match. CDR1 is WNHNN, CDR2 SYGVQD, per germline (reference sequence).

The chain links TRBV7-9 to TRBJ1-1; 8 positions match TRBD1. Germline CDR1 SEHNR, CDR2 FQNEAQ (reference sequence). CDR3 length: 15 residues. With 5 bases clipped from V and 1 base from J, the junction kept 6 bases outside the gene matches. Here the CDR3 DNA reads TGTGCCAGCAGCCATTGGACAGGGCCGAACACTGAAGCTTTCTTT. Translation gives CASSHWTGPNTEAFF.

With regard to this clone: Other DNA variants within this sample encode the same CDR3. The J gene is TRBJ1-5, the V gene TRBV4-1; unclear D gene. Looked up from germline, CDR1 is MGHRA and CDR2 is YSYEKL. V lost 0 bases and J 2 bases, leaving 11 bases between the germline ends. The CDR3 covers 16 residues. The CDR3 nucleotides read TGCGCCAGCAGCCAAGATGGCGGGATCGGCAATCAGCCCCAGCATTTT. It yields the protein CASSQDGGIGNQPQHF.

This chain joins TRBV7-2 and TRBJ2-5; 11 nucleotides match TRBD2. Germline CDR1 is SGHTA and CDR2 is FQGNSA. The CDR3 contains 15 residues. Losses at the gene ends were 3 bases for V and 5 bases for J; bases not matched to a gene: 5. The CDR3 protein is CASSFSGRAWETQYF. As DNA, the CDR3 is TGTGCCAGCAGCTTTAGCGGGAGGGCCTGGGAGACCCAGTACTTC. The variable domain in full, completed from reference TRBV7-2 and TRBJ2-5, reads GAGVSQSPSNKVTEKGKDVELRCDPISGHTALYWYRQSLGQGLEFLIYFQGNSAPDKSGLPSDRFSAERTGGSVSTLTIQRTQQEDSAVYLCASSFSGRAWETQYFGPGTRLLVL.

This chain links TRBV4-1 with TRBJ1-2, with D hard to call. V lost 3 bases and J lost 5, with 16 bases in between. The CDR3 covers 15 residues. CDR1 is MGHRA and CDR2 is YSYEKL in the germline V gene. The CDR3 loop reads CASSQAQGGHYGYTF. CDR3 DNA: TGCGCCAGCAGCCAGGCCCAAGGAGGTCATTATGGCTACACCTTC.

J is TRBJ1-1 and V is TRBV7-3; D perhaps matches TRBD1 (6 bases). CDR3 size: 14 residues. V lost 2 bases to trimming and J lost 6 bases, with 13 bases between them. CDR1 and CDR2 from the germline V gene are SGHTA and FQGTGA. The CDR3 DNA reads as TGTGCCAGCAGCTTACAGGGGCCCGACGCTGAAGCTTTCTTT. Translating it yields CASSLQGPDAEAFF.